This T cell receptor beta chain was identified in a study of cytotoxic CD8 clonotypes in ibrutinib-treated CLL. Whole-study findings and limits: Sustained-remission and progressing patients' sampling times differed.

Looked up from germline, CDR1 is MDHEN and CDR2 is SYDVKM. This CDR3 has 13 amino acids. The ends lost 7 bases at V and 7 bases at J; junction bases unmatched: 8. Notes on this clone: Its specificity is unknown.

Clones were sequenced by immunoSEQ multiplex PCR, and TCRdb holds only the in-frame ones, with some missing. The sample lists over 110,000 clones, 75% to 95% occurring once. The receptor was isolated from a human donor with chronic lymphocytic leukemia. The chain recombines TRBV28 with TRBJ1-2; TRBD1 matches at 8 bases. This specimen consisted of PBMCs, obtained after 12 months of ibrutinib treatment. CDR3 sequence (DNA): TGTGCCAGCACTGGCGGACAGGGCCCTGGCTACACCTTC. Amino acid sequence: CASTGGQGPGYTF.